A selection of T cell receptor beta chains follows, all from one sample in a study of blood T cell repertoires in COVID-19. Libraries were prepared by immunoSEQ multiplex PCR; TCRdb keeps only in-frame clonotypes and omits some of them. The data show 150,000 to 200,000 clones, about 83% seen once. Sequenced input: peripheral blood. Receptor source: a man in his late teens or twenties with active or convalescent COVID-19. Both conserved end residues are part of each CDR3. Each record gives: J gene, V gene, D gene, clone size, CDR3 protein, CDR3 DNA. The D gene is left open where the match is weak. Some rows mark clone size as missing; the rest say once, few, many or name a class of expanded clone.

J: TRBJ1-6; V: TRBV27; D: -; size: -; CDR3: CASSLSSWGLAIKNSPLHF; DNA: TGTGCCAGCAGTTTATCCTCTTGGGGACTCGCGATCAAGAATTCACCCCTCCACTTT
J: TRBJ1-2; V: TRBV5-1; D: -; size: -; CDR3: CASSLNAGRNYGYTF; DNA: TGCGCCAGCAGCTTGAATGCAGGCCGCAACTATGGCTACACCTTC
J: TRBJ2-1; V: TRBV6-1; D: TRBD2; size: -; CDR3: CASSEVLAREGEQFF; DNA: TGTGCCAGCAGTGAAGTACTAGCGAGGGAGGGTGAGCAGTTCTTC
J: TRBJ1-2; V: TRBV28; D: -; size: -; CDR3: CASSLYPRQENYGYTF; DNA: TGTGCCAGCAGTTTATACCCGAGACAGGAAAACTATGGCTACACCTTC
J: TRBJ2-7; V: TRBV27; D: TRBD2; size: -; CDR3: CASRPREGPYEQYF; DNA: TGTGCCAGCAGACCACGGGAGGGCCCCTACGAGCAGTACTTC
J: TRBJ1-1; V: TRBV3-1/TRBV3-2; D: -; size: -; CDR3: CASSQETGNTEAFF; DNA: TGTGCCAGCAGCCAAGAAACCGGGAACACTGAAGCTTTCTTT
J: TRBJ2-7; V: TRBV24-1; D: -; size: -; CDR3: CATSEGPQSSYEQYF; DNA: TGTGCCACCAGTGAAGGTCCACAGAGCTCCTACGAGCAGTACTTC
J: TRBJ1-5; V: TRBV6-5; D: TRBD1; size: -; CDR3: CASSDRTGNQPQHF; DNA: TGTGCCAGCAGCGATCGGACAGGGAATCAGCCCCAGCATTTT
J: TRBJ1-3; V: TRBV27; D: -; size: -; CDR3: CASSPSWGDRGNTIYF; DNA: TGTGCCAGCAGTCCGTCATGGGGAGACCGTGGAAACACCATATATTTT
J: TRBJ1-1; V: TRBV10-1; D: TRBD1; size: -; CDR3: CASSEPSFGTPGQQEAFF; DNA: TGCGCCAGCAGTGAGCCGTCCTTTGGGACACCGGGACAGCAAGAAGCTTTCTTT
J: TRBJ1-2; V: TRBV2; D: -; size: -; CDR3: CASSAAGANYGYTF; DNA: TGTGCCAGCAGTGCGGCGGGGGCTAACTATGGCTACACCTTC
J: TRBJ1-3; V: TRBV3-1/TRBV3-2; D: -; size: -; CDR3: CASSLQGSGNTIYF; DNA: TGTGCCAGCTCGCTCCAGGGTTCTGGAAACACCATATATTTT
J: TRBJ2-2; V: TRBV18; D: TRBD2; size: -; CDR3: CASSGTSGKSENTGELFF; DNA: TGTGCCAGCTCTGGGACTAGCGGGAAATCTGAGAACACCGGGGAGCTGTTTTTT
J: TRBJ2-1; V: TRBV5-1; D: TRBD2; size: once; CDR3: CASSLPSSGGREFF; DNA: TGCGCCAGCAGCCTCCCCTCTAGCGGGGGGCGGGAATTCTTC
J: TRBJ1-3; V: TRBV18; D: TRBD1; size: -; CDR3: CASSPATGSGNTIYF; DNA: TGTGCCAGCTCACCCGCGACAGGGTCTGGAAACACCATATATTTT
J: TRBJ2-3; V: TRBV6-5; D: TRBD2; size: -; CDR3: CASSYSSGGTDTQYF; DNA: TGTGCCAGCAGTTACTCTAGCGGGGGGACAGATACGCAGTATTTT
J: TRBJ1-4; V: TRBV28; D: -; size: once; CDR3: CASGGVDEKLFF; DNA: TGTGCCAGCGGCGGGGTGGATGAAAAACTGTTTTTT
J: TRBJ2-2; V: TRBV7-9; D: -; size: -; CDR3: CASSLGGPNTGELFF; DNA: TGTGCCAGCAGCTTAGGCGGTCCGAACACCGGGGAGCTGTTTTTT
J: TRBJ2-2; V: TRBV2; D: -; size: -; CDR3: CASSVQENTGELFF; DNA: TGTGCCAGCAGTGTGCAGGAAAACACCGGGGAGCTGTTTTTT
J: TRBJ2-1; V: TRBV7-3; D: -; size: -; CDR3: CASSYQGSNEQFF; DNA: TGTGCCAGCAGCTATCAGGGATCCAATGAGCAGTTCTTC
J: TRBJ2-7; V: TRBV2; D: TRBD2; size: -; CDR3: CASQQSGTSGCEQYF; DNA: TGTGCCAGCCAACAGAGCGGGACTAGCGGCTGCGAGCAGTACTTC
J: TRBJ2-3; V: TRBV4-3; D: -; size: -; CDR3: CASSQGFRSSTDTQYF; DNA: TGCGCCAGCAGCCAAGGGTTCAGATCTAGCACAGATACGCAGTATTTT
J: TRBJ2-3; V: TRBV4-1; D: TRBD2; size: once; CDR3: CASSQATSGSGPQYF; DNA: TGCGCCAGCAGCCAAGCTACTAGCGGCTCGGGCCCGCAGTATTTT
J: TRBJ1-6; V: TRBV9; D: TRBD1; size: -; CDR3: CASSVSGQGQNSPLHF; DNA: TGTGCCAGCAGCGTATCCGGACAGGGTCAAAATTCACCCCTCCACTTT
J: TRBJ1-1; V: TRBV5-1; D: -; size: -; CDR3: CASSFSQGSLAEAFF; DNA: TGCGCCAGCAGCTTCTCACAGGGTAGTTTGGCTGAAGCTTTCTTT
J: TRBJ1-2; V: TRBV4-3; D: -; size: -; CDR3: CASSQDVLANYGYTF; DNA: TGCGCCAGCAGCCAAGATGTACTAGCTAACTATGGCTACACCTTC
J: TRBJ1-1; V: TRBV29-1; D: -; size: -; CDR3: CSPALLNTEAFF; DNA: TGCAGTCCTGCCCTACTCAACACTGAAGCTTTCTTT
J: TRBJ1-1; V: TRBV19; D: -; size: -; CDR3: CASLPGPLNTEAFF; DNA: TGTGCCAGTCTACCGGGTCCCTTGAACACTGAAGCTTTCTTT
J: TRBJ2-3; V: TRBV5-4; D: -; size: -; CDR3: CASSLGGRADTDTQYF; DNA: TGTGCCAGCAGCTTGGGTGGGCGGGCCGACACAGATACGCAGTATTTT
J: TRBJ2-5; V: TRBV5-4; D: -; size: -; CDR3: CASSADKATFQETQYF; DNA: TGTGCCAGCAGCGCAGACAAAGCTACTTTTCAAGAGACCCAGTACTTC
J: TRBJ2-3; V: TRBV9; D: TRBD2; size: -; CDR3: CASSGGTSLFADTQYF; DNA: TGTGCCAGCAGCGGCGGGACTAGCTTGTTCGCAGATACGCAGTATTTT
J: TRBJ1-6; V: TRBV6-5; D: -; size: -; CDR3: CATFTTALYNSPLHF; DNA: TGTGCCACCTTTACGACAGCCCTCTATAATTCACCCCTCCACTTT
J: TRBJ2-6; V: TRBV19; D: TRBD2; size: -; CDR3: CASSLGEGRSSSGANVLTF; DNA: TGTGCCAGTAGTCTAGGGGAGGGACGGAGCTCGTCGGGGGCCAACGTCCTGACTTTC
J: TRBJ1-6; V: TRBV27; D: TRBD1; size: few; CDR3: CASGQGGGSPLHF; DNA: TGTGCCAGTGGCCAGGGGGGTGGTTCACCCCTCCACTTT
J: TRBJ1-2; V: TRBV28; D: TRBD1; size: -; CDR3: CASSLQPGQGHYGYTF; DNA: TGTGCCAGCAGTTTGCAGCCGGGACAGGGGCACTATGGCTACACCTTC
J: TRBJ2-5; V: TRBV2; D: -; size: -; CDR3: CASSGLAGETQYF; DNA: TGTGCCAGCAGTGGACTGGCCGGGGAGACCCAGTACTTC
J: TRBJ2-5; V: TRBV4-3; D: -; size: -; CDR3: CASSQDTGQETQYF; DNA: TGCGCCAGCAGCCAAGATACAGGGCAAGAGACCCAGTACTTC
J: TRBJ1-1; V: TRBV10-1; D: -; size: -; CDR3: CASMPRGDTEAFF; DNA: TGCGCCAGCATGCCGCGGGGGGACACTGAAGCTTTCTTT
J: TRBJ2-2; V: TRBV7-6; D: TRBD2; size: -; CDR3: CASSPLGGLTGELFF; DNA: TGTGCCAGCAGTCCTTTGGGGGGGTTGACCGGGGAGCTGTTTTTT
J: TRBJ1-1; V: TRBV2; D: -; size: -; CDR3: CASSEARQSGEAFF; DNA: TGTGCCAGCAGTGAAGCGCGGCAGTCGGGTGAAGCTTTCTTT
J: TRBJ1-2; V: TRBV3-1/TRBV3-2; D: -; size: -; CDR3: CASSQRRRRSGGEGYTF; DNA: TGTGCCAGCAGCCAACGAAGGCGACGTTCGGGGGGCGAGGGCTACACCTTC
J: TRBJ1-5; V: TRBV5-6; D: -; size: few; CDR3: CASSLVAGDQPQHF; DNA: TGTGCCAGCAGCTTGGTGGCAGGGGATCAGCCCCAGCATTTT
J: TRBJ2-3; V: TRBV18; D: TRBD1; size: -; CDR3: CASSPWDSSTDTQYF; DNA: TGTGCCAGCTCACCCTGGGACAGTTCCACAGATACGCAGTATTTT
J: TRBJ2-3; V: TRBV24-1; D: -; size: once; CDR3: CATGAPGTDTQYF; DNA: TGTGCCACGGGGGCGCCGGGAACAGATACGCAGTATTTT
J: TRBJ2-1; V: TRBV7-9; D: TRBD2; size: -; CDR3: CASSTSSGGASYNEQFF; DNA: TGTGCCAGCAGCACATCTAGCGGGGGGGCATCCTACAATGAGCAGTTCTTC
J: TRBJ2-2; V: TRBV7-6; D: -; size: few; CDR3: CASSFGGAGELFF; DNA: TGTGCCAGCAGCTTTGGGGGCGCCGGGGAGCTGTTTTTT
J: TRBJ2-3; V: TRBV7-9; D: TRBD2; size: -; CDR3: CASSRRFSGGTADTQYF; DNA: TGTGCCAGCAGCCGAAGATTTAGCGGGGGAACGGCAGATACGCAGTATTTT
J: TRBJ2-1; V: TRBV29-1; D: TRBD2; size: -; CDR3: CSGAGLAYNEQFF; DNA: TGCAGCGGGGCGGGACTAGCGTACAATGAGCAGTTCTTC
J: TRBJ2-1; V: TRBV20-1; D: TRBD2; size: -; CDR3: CSAIDTGTSGEQFF; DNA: TGCAGTGCTATTGATACCGGGACTAGCGGTGAGCAGTTCTTC
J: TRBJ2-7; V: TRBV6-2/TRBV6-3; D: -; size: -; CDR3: CASSYLRGQYF; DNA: TGTGCCAGCAGTTACCTTCGAGGGCAGTACTTC
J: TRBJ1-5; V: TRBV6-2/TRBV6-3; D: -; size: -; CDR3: CASSYVRRGNQPQHF; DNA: TGTGCCAGCAGTTATGTCAGGAGGGGAAATCAGCCCCAGCATTTT
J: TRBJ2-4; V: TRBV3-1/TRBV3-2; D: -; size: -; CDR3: CASSTPRDTANIQYF; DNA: TGTGCCAGCAGCACCCCCCGGGACACCGCCAACATTCAGTACTTC
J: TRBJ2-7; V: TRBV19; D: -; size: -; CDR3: CATQRHGIDEQYF; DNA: TGTGCCACTCAACGACATGGTATCGACGAGCAGTACTTC